This T cell receptor beta chain was recovered during a study of CD4+ T cells in melanoma. Findings and caveats of the study: Diverse differentiation states were reported for melanoma neoantigen-specific CD4+ T cells. A reported correlation linked neoantigen-specific CD4+ T cells to CD8+, macrophage and B cell function.

The ends lost 2 bases at V and 3 bases at J; junction bases unmatched: 7. Germline V lookup: CDR1 SGHRS, CDR2 YFSETQ. The CDR3 is 16 residues long. TCRdb's table, derived via immunoSEQ multiplex PCR, lists solely in-frame clones and lacks some. Among roughly 10,000 clones listed, approximately 70% were seen once. Note on this clone: Its specificity is unknown.

The receptor comes from a human donor with melanoma. The source material was cells from a culture (not recorded whether cultured in vitro). The chain employs TRBV5-1 and TRBJ1-4, with 7 bases lining up with TRBD1. The CDR3 DNA reads TGCGCCAGCAGCTTAATGAGACAGGGTTCTAATGAAAAACTGTTTTTT. Protein product: CASSLMRQGSNEKLFF.